The 25 T cell receptor beta chains listed next were all sequenced from one sample in a study of blood T cell repertoires in COVID-19. Some clones are missing from TCRdb's copy, which holds only in-frame ones; the method was immunoSEQ multiplex PCR. The repertoire includes some 500,000 clones, 70% to 90% of them detected once, and roughly 7.3% sits in the top ten. Sequencing input: peripheral blood. Receptors originate from a woman between 50 and 59 years old with COVID-19, enrolled during active disease.

The chain joins TRBV15 to TRBJ2-2; 8 bases are a match to TRBD2. CDR3 length: 18 amino acids. Germline-derived CDR1 and CDR2 are LNHNV and YYDKDF (reference sequence). The J segment lost 2 bases and the V segment lost 0 bases, leaving 8 bases of the junction unmatched. CDR3 loop: CATSRDREGVVNTGELFF. Written as DNA, the CDR3 is TGTGCCACCAGCAGAGATCGGGAGGGGGTCGTTAACACCGGGGAGCTGTTTTTT. Supplemented by reference TRBV15 and TRBJ2-2, the full variable domain reads DAMVIQNPRYQVTQFGKPVTLSCSQTLNHNVMYWYQQKSSQAPKLLFHYYDKDFNNEADTPDNFQSRRPNTSFCFLDIRSPGLGDTAMYLCATSRDREGVVNTGELFFGEGSRLTVL.

This chain uses TRBV4-1 with TRBJ1-5; 7 bases line up with TRBD1. Trimming at V came to 0 bases and at J to 6 bases, leaving 5 bases not matched to a gene. The V gene's germline CDR1 is MGHRA and CDR2 YSYEKL. The CDR3 is 15 amino acids. CDR3 protein: CASSQENRGSQPQHF. DNA for the CDR3: TGCGCCAGCAGCCAAGAAAACAGGGGTAGTCAGCCCCAGCATTTT.

V is TRBV5-1 and J is TRBJ2-2; 11 bases are shared with TRBD2. The trim removed 0 bases at V and 3 bases at J, leaving 1 base unmatched. The CDR3 extends over 16 amino acids. Germline CDR1 and CDR2: SGHRS and YFSETQ. The CDR3 sequence is CASSLEGLADTGELFF. CDR3 bases: TGCGCCAGCAGCTTGGAGGGACTAGCGGACACCGGGGAGCTGTTTTTT.

A few counts support this clone. This chain joins TRBV19 and TRBJ1-1, with D unresolved. Germline V lookup: CDR1 LNHDA, CDR2 SQIVND (reference sequence). Trimming took off 3 bases at V and 8 bases at J, with 7 bases between the two ends. There are 11 residues in the CDR3. CDR3 DNA sequence: TGTGCCAGTAGTATGGGAGCAGAAGCTTTCTTT. Its protein product is CASSMGAEAFF.

The CDR3 here is CASSVSTSSTDTQYF. As DNA, the CDR3 is TGTGCCAGCAGTGTTTCGACAAGTAGCACAGATACGCAGTATTTT. The gene calls are TRBV6-4 and TRBJ2-3; D remains unclear. The CDR3 totals 15 residues. Germline CDR1 MRHNA, CDR2 SNTAGT. V lost 4 bases, J lost 0 bases, and 11 bases lay in between.

The chain carries TRBV27 and TRBJ1-1, with D maybe TRBD1 (6 bases). Germline lookup yields CDR1 MNHEY and CDR2 SMNVEV (reference sequence). The V and J ends lost 5 bases and 0 bases respectively, with 10 bases between them. This CDR3 is 14 amino acids long. The CDR3 reads CASSATGMNTEAFF. Written as DNA, the CDR3 is TGTGCCAGCAGTGCTACAGGGATGAACACTGAAGCTTTCTTT.

CDR3 sequence: CASSPLDRGQGYTF. The CDR3 DNA is TGTGCCAGCTCACCTTTGGACAGGGGGCAAGGCTACACCTTC. The J gene is TRBJ1-2, the V gene TRBV18; 11 positions agree with TRBD1. V lost 3 bases, J lost 8 bases, and 5 bases stayed unmatched. CDR1 is KGHSH, CDR2 LQKENI, per germline. CDR3 size: 14 residues.

The V gene is TRBV11-2, the J gene TRBJ2-7; 11 nucleotides line up with TRBD2. V lost 4 bases and J lost 3; bases outside the gene matches: 8. The germline gives CDR1 SGHAT, CDR2 FQNNGV. This CDR3 comprises 16 residues. The DNA of the CDR3 is TGTGCCAGCAGCTCGCACCCTAGCGGGGGGCTCTACGAGCAGTACTTC. Amino acids: CASSSHPSGGLYEQYF.

The gene calls are TRBV5-1 and TRBJ1-1; no reliable D call. The CDR3 loop spans 14 amino acids. V lost 0 bases, J lost 6 bases, and 12 bases lay in between. Germline V gene lookup returns CDR1 SGHRS and CDR2 YFSETQ. The CDR3 nucleotides are TGCGCCAGCAGCTTGGCCCTCGGAGACGCTGAAGCTTTCTTT. This gives the protein CASSLALGDAEAFF. The whole variable domain, filled in from reference TRBV5-1 and TRBJ1-1, reads KAGVTQTPRYLIKTRGQQVTLSCSPISGHRSVSWYQQTPGQGLQFLFEYFSETQRNKGNFPGRFSGRQFSNSRSEMNVSTLELGDSALYLCASSLALGDAEAFFGQGTRLTVV.

The rearrangement links TRBV21-1 to TRBJ2-2; whether TRBD2, the table's D call, matches the DNA was not checked. TRBV21-1 is reported as a pseudogene. This CDR3 is built from 15 residues. In nucleotides, the CDR3 is TGTGCCAGCAGCAAAGGACTAGATAACACCGGGGAGCTGTTTTTT. It codes for CASSKGLDNTGELFF.

The chain combines TRBV5-1 with TRBJ2-3; 10 nucleotides match TRBD1. Germline lookup yields CDR1 SGHRS and CDR2 YFSETQ. This CDR3 region has 18 residues. With 1 base clipped from V and 9 bases from J, the junction kept 17 bases outside the gene matches. The DNA for the CDR3 is TGCGCCAGCAGCTTGTCGGCACAAGGGACAGGGGTTGATGAAACGCAGTATTTT. Amino acid sequence: CASSLSAQGTGVDETQYF.

The chain carries TRBV11-2 and TRBJ1-2, with D hard to call. This CDR3 is 14 amino acids long. Trimming removed 3 bases at V and 8 bases at J, with 16 bases between. Per the germline V gene, CDR1 is SGHAT and CDR2 is FQNNGV. In DNA form, the CDR3 reads TGTGCCAGCAGCTTCTCAGGTCCGGCGCACGGCTACACCTTC. Translated, it gives CASSFSGPAHGYTF.

V gene TRBV7-9 combines with J gene TRBJ2-7, with 10 positions matching TRBD1. Germline CDR1 and CDR2: SEHNR and FQNEAQ (reference sequence). This CDR3 is 13 amino acids long. The trim removed 10 bases at V and 9 bases at J, leaving 12 bases unmatched. CDR3 DNA: TGTGCCACCTTCCCCGGGACAGGGGACTCGCAGTACTTC. Translating gives CATFPGTGDSQYF. The complete variable domain, with remaining parts taken from reference TRBV7-9 and TRBJ2-7, reads DTGVSQNPRHKITKRGQNVTFRCDPISEHNRLYWYRQTLGQGPEFLTYFQNEAQLEKSRLLSDRFSAERPKGSFSTLEIQRTEQGDSAMYLCATFPGTGDSQYFGPGTRLTVT.

The chain joins TRBV6-5 to TRBJ2-3; 7 nucleotides align to TRBD1. The CDR3 totals 15 residues. Germline loops: CDR1 MNHEY, CDR2 SVGAGI. V was pared by 11 bases and J by 2 bases, with 13 bases of the junction left unmatched. The CDR3 is CASGFGDRPTDTQYF. In DNA form, the CDR3 reads TGTGCCTCCGGTTTCGGGGACAGACCCACAGATACGCAGTATTTT.

The CDR3 spells CAWSGYASGYYEQYF. CDR3 sequence (DNA): TGTGCCTGGAGCGGATATGCTAGCGGATACTACGAGCAGTACTTC. The chain links TRBV30 to TRBJ2-7; 7 bases map to TRBD2. The CDR3 contains 15 residues. Unmatched junction bases numbered 11, after V lost 3 bases and J lost 3 bases. Looked up from germline, CDR1 is GTSNPN and CDR2 is SVGIG (reference sequence).

This clone was seen a few times. The V and J genes are TRBV2 and TRBJ1-4; D not resolved. CDR3 size: 16 residues. Per the germline V gene, CDR1 is SNHLY and CDR2 is FYNNEI. Trimming left V 8 bases short and J 4 bases short, with 20 bases between. DNA for the CDR3: TGTGCCAGCCGGCTAACAGCAGCAGCCGGTAATGAAAAACTGTTTTTT. Its protein is CASRLTAAAGNEKLFF.

V gene TRBV7-9 combines with J gene TRBJ1-2; 7 bases are shared with TRBD1. The CDR3 totals 14 residues. CDR1 is SEHNR and CDR2 is FQNEAQ in the germline V gene (reference sequence). With 3 bases clipped from V and 8 bases from J, the junction kept 9 bases outside the gene matches. The CDR3 reads CASSFGGTATGYTF. The CDR3 nucleotides are TGTGCCAGCAGCTTTGGGGGGACAGCGACGGGCTACACCTTC.

The sample holds a few counts of this clone. This chain connects TRBV19 to TRBJ1-6; 7 bases line up with TRBD1. Germline V gene lookup returns CDR1 LNHDA and CDR2 SQIVND (reference sequence). The CDR3 spans 19 residues. Unmatched junction bases numbered 13, after V lost 4 bases and J lost 1 base. CDR3 in DNA: TGTGCCAGTAGTACCACCCACTCGACAGGGACGTCCTATAATTCACCCCTCCACTTT. Translation gives CASSTTHSTGTSYNSPLHF. The whole variable domain, remainder taken from reference TRBV19 and TRBJ1-6, is DGGITQSPKYLFRKEGQNVTLSCEQNLNHDAMYWYRQDPGQGLRLIYYSQIVNDFQKGDIAEGYSVSREKKESFPLTVTSAQKNPTAFYLCASSTTHSTGTSYNSPLHFGNGTRLTVT.

This chain joins TRBV6-6 and TRBJ2-7, with 9 nucleotides matching TRBD2. CDR1 and CDR2 (germline): MNHNY, SVGAGI (reference sequence). The CDR3 contains 16 residues. V gave up 3 bases and J gave up 0 bases; unmatched junction bases: 6. The chain's CDR3 is CASSYTRLAVSYEQYF. CDR3 in DNA: TGTGCCAGCAGTTATACTCGACTAGCGGTCTCCTACGAGCAGTACTTC.

This chain connects TRBV10-2 to TRBJ1-2; 12 bases fit TRBD1. The CDR3 runs 16 residues. Per the germline V gene, CDR1 is WSHSY and CDR2 is SAAADI. V shed 6 bases and J 6 bases; nucleotides not matched to a gene: 11. The CDR3 bases are TGCGCCAGCAGCGAGGGGGACAGGGGGCGGTCGAATGGCTACACCTTC. Its translation: CASSEGDRGRSNGYTF.

The chain uses TRBV7-3 and TRBJ1-5; 8 nucleotides line up with TRBD1. CDR1 and CDR2 (germline): SGHTA, FQGTGA. V shed 5 bases, J shed 11 bases, and the junction held 11 bases outside the gene matches. The CDR3 contains 14 residues. The CDR3 bases are TGTGCCAGCAGCCTGGACAGGGAGGGTAGGGCCCAGCATTTT. Translated: CASSLDREGRAQHF. The full variable domain, with the rest looked up from reference TRBV7-3 and TRBJ1-5, is GAGVSQTPSNKVTEKGKYVELRCDPISGHTALYWYRQSLGQGPEFLIYFQGTGAADDSGLPNDRFFAVRPEGSVSTLKIQRTERGDSAVYLCASSLDREGRAQHFGDGTRLSIL.

The chain joins TRBV6-5 to TRBJ1-2; D remains unclear. Germline CDR1 reads MNHEY; CDR2 reads SVGAGI. The CDR3 runs to 15 residues. Trimming left V 3 bases short and J 2 bases short, with 13 bases between. DNA of the CDR3: TGTGCCAGCAGTTATGCAGCAGCGAGCAACTATGGCTACACCTTC. Protein sequence: CASSYAAASNYGYTF.

The V call is TRBV28, the J call TRBJ1-4, with a weak D call TRBD1 (5 bases). The germline gives CDR1 MDHEN, CDR2 SYDVKM. The CDR3 spans 16 residues. Between the trimmed V and J ends, which lost 3 bases and 0 bases, there was a span of 11 bases. This CDR3 is CASSFGGAATNEKLFF. CDR3 DNA: TGTGCCAGCAGTTTCGGTGGGGCCGCAACTAATGAAAAACTGTTTTTT. The entire variable domain, with the rest obtained from reference TRBV28 and TRBJ1-4, is as follows: DVKVTQSSRYLVKRTGEKVFLECVQDMDHENMFWYRQDPGLGLRLIYFSYDVKMKEKGDIPEGYSVSREKKERFSLILESASTNQTSMYLCASSFGGAATNEKLFFGSGTQLSVL.

V is TRBV10-1 and J is TRBJ1-2, with TRBD1 identical over 7 bases. J was trimmed by 5 bases and V by 3 bases; bases with no gene match: 3. Germline CDR1 and CDR2: WNHNN and SYGVQD (reference sequence). The CDR3 loop spans 13 amino acids. This CDR3 is CASSDAGGYGYTF. The CDR3 DNA reads TGCGCCAGCAGTGATGCAGGGGGATATGGCTACACCTTC.

There are a few counts of this clone. The J gene is TRBJ2-6, the V gene TRBV10-3; TRBD1 is a possible D gene (5 bases). Germline V gene data show CDR1 as ENHRY and CDR2 as SYGVKD. The CDR3 is 17 amino acids. V was cut by 3 bases and J by 0 bases, with 12 bases left in between. The CDR3 nucleotides read TGTGCCATCAGTGACTTACAGGATAGCTCTGGGGCCAACGTCCTGACTTTC. This gives the protein CAISDLQDSSGANVLTF.